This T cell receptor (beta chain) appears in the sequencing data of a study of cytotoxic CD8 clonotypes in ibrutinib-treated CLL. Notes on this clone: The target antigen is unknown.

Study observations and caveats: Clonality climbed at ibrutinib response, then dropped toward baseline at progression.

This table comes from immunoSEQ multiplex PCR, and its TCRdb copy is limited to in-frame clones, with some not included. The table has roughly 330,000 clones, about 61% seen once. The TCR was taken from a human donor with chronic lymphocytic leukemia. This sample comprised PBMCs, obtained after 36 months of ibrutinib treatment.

This chain's CDR3 is CASSQGGAPTGELFF. The CDR3 DNA is TGTGCCAGCAGCCAAGGGGGGGCCCCCACCGGGGAGCTGTTTTTT. This sequence joins TRBV4-2 and TRBJ2-2; the D gene could be TRBD1 or TRBD2 (6 bases each). With 1 base removed from V and 4 bases from J, the gap between germline ends came to 10 bases. Germline lookup yields CDR1 LGHNA and CDR2 YNFKEQ. The CDR3 is 15 residues long.